These 19 T cell receptor beta chains share one sample of origin, sequenced in a study of graft-versus-host responses after intestinal transplantation. Graft tissue was processed to release intraepithelial and lamina propria lymphocytes. Produced via immunoSEQ multiplex PCR; TCRdb's table is partial and in-frame only. The sample carries about 15,000 clones, 70% recorded once. The sequences come from ileum tissue, collected about 680 days after intestinal transplantation. These receptors were collected from a human patient who received an intestinal transplant, so some T cells may come from the graft donor.

In its sample, this clone ranks as medium-sized. The rearrangement uses TRBV11-1 and TRBJ2-1; D might be TRBD1 (5 bases). Germline lookup yields CDR1 SGHAT and CDR2 FQDESV (reference sequence). V lost 4 bases, J lost 6 bases, and 10 bases lay in between. This CDR3 region has 13 residues. The CDR3 DNA sequence: TGTGCCAGCAGCTCTTGGGGCGGCAATGAGCAGTTCTTC. Translated: CASSSWGGNEQFF.

The chain employs TRBV6-9 and TRBJ1-5; perhaps TRBD1 as D (5 bases). This CDR3 region has 11 residues. Per the germline V gene, CDR1 is MNHGY and CDR2 is SVAAGI. Deletions cut 8 bases from V and 6 bases from J, with 8 bases between. CDR3 bases: TGTGCCAGCGGGGGAACTCAGCCCCAGCATTTT. Protein: CASGGTQPQHF.

CDR3 DNA sequence: TGTGCCAGCAGTTTGGCGACAGGGATGGACTATGGCTACACCTTC. This codes for CASSLATGMDYGYTF. J is TRBJ1-2 and V is TRBV28; TRBD1 agrees at 7 bases. The CDR3 runs to 15 residues. Germline lookup yields CDR1 MDHEN and CDR2 SYDVKM. V shed 3 bases, J shed 3 bases, and the junction held 7 bases outside the gene matches.

J is TRBJ1-2 and V is TRBV5-4; 10 positions agree with TRBD1. CDR3 length: 14 residues. Trimming at V came to 1 base and at J to 6 bases, leaving 3 bases not matched to a gene. Germline CDR1 and CDR2: SGHNT and YYREEE (reference sequence). For the CDR3, the DNA is TGTGCCAGCAGCTTGCCGACAGGGGGCGATGGCTACACCTTC. Translation gives CASSLPTGGDGYTF.

The chain combines TRBV6-1 with TRBJ2-1; D call uncertain. V was cut by 7 bases and J by 3 bases, with 7 bases left in between. Per germline, CDR1 MNHNS and CDR2 SASEGT. This CDR3 spans 12 amino acids. The CDR3 nucleotides are TGTGCCAGCAACGACCGCTACAATGAGCAGTTCTTC. Translated, it gives CASNDRYNEQFF.

The table lists this clone with a few counts. This sequence joins TRBV9 and TRBJ2-3; TRBD1 aligns across 10 bases. V shed 3 bases, J shed 2 bases, and the junction held 6 bases outside the gene matches. This CDR3 contains 16 residues. Germline assignment: CDR1 SGDLS and CDR2 YYNGEE. The CDR3 DNA is TGTGCCAGCAGCGAGACAGGGGGCACACACACAGATACGCAGTATTTT. Translation gives CASSETGGTHTDTQYF.

V is TRBV5-1 and J is TRBJ2-5; the match to TRBD1 covers 8 bases. After removal of 2 bases from V and 4 bases from J, the junction contained 10 bases not matched to a gene. This CDR3 spans 16 amino acids. The V gene's germline CDR1 is SGHRS and CDR2 YFSETQ. For the CDR3, the DNA is TGCGCCAGCAGCTTTGGTCGGACAGGGAACGTAGAGACCCAGTACTTC. This gives the protein CASSFGRTGNVETQYF.

A note on this clone: A junction end diverges from the germline sequence, so it may reflect a read error. The chain is built from TRBV19 and TRBJ2-1, with D perhaps assigned TRBD1 or TRBD2 (5 bases each). Germline V gene lookup returns CDR1 LNHDA and CDR2 SQIVND (reference sequence). CDR3 length equals 10 residues. Here the CDR3 reads CPTVGEGQFF. The CDR3 DNA reads as TGCCCTACAGTGGGGGAAGGGCAGTTCTTC.

This chain links TRBV25-1 with TRBJ2-4, with D possibly matching TRBD2 (7 bases). V shed 5 bases and J shed 0 bases, with 11 bases lying between them. The germline gives CDR1 MGHDK, CDR2 SYGVNS. CDR3 length: 15 amino acids. The CDR3 protein is CASSRGGLAKNIQYF. DNA of the CDR3: TGTGCCAGCAGTAGGGGGGGACTAGCCAAAAACATTCAGTACTTC.

The V and J genes are TRBV5-1 and TRBJ2-7, with 7 bases that match TRBD1. The CDR3 runs 14 residues. Losses at the gene ends were 1 base for V and 2 bases for J; bases not matched to a gene: 3. Germline V gene data show CDR1 as SGHRS and CDR2 as YFSETQ. This chain's CDR3 is CASSLRDSTYEQYF. The CDR3 region has the DNA TGCGCCAGCAGCTTGCGGGACAGCACCTACGAGCAGTACTTC.

The chain combines TRBV10-3 with TRBJ2-7; TRBD1 aligns across 10 bases. From germline, CDR1 is ENHRY and CDR2 SYGVKD. The trim removed 7 bases at V and 5 bases at J, leaving 8 bases unmatched. The CDR3 extends over 14 amino acids. The CDR3 region is CAINAGTGDNEQYF. CDR3 nucleotides: TGTGCCATCAACGCCGGGACAGGGGATAACGAGCAGTACTTC.

There are a few counts of this clone. Other DNA variants within this sample encode the same CDR3. The genes are TRBV6-5 and TRBJ1-2; TRBD1 might be the D (5 bases). The CDR3 loop spans 12 amino acids. CDR1 is MNHEY and CDR2 is SVGAGI in the germline V gene. Trimming removed 2 bases from V and 8 bases from J, with 9 bases in between. DNA of the CDR3: TGTGCCAGCAGTTACAGGGGTGCCGGCTACACCTTC. This codes for CASSYRGAGYTF.

This clone was counted only a few times. This chain joins TRBV9 and TRBJ1-5; TRBD1 matches at 11 bases. V was clipped by 4 bases and J by 4 bases; unmatched bases: 7. Looked up from germline, CDR1 is SGDLS and CDR2 is YYNGEE. The CDR3 runs to 16 residues. The CDR3 DNA is TGTGCCAGCAGCTCCGGGACAGGGGGATCAAATCAGCCCCAGCATTTT. It encodes CASSSGTGGSNQPQHF.

The chain uses TRBV10-3 and TRBJ2-3; D uncertain. The CDR3 is 11 residues long. The V gene's germline CDR1 is ENHRY and CDR2 SYGVKD. The ends were cut back, 7 bases at V and 7 bases at J, with 9 bases in the middle. The CDR3 bases are TGTGCCATCAAGGACCAGCATACGCAGTATTTT. It translates to CAIKDQHTQYF.

The rearrangement uses TRBV2 and TRBJ2-7; no clear D. CDR1 is SNHLY and CDR2 is FYNNEI in the germline V gene. The germline V and J ends were trimmed by 7 bases and 6 bases, with 16 bases remaining between them. The CDR3 runs 13 residues. The CDR3 DNA reads as TGTGCCAGCAACGTCTTAGGGCGGTCCGAGCAGTACTTC. Translating gives CASNVLGRSEQYF.

The V call is TRBV2, the J call TRBJ1-5; maybe TRBD1 (6 bases). Trimming shortened V by 8 bases and J by 6 bases, and 17 bases separated the two germline ends. This CDR3 contains 14 residues. Germline V gene lookup returns CDR1 SNHLY and CDR2 FYNNEI. The CDR3 DNA sequence: TGTGCCAGCGAGCAGTGCAGGGGCGGTCAGCCCCAGCATTTT. This codes for CASEQCRGGQPQHF.

The chain links TRBV9 to TRBJ1-1; D perhaps matches TRBD1 (5 bases). Trimming shortened V by 7 bases and J by 3 bases, and 16 bases separated the two germline ends. The CDR3 is made up of 14 amino acids. The germline CDR1 and CDR2 sequences are SGDLS and YYNGEE. The CDR3 loop reads CASGAQSGHTEAFF. The CDR3 DNA is TGTGCCAGCGGGGCCCAATCCGGCCACACTGAAGCTTTCTTT.

The V gene is TRBV5-4, the J gene TRBJ2-5, with TRBD2 as a possible D gene (6 bases). From germline, CDR1 is SGHNT and CDR2 YYREEE (reference sequence). This CDR3 contains 14 residues. Trimming stripped 3 bases from V and 1 base from J, with 10 bases between. The CDR3 is CASSSSGVQETQYF. The CDR3 DNA reads as TGTGCCAGCAGCTCCTCGGGAGTCCAAGAGACCCAGTACTTC.

The chain's CDR3 is CASMGRYTDTQYF. The CDR3 coding sequence is TGTGCCAGTATGGGGCGGTACACAGATACGCAGTATTTT. The V gene is TRBV19, the J gene TRBJ2-3; TRBD1 is a possible D gene (5 bases). V lost 7 bases and J 2 bases, leaving 10 bases between the germline ends. Per the germline V gene, CDR1 is LNHDA and CDR2 is SQIVND (reference sequence). The CDR3 sequence is 13 residues long.